This T cell receptor beta chain was captured in a study of shared clonotypes between healthy human individuals. The germline CDR1 and CDR2 sequences are SGHRS and YFSETQ. Trimming took off 0 bases at V and 10 bases at J, with 17 bases between the two ends. The CDR3 is 15 residues long. Assay used: immunoSEQ multiplex PCR; TCRdb lists only in-frame clones, some missing. The sample yields about 1 million clones, more than 65% seen once. Sequencing used memory CD4+ T cells sorted from blood. Sample subset: CD45RA-negative fraction. The clonotype originates from a man aged 18 to 29 in good health. J is TRBJ2-1 and V is TRBV5-1; tentatively, D is TRBD2 (5 bases). CDR3 loop: CASSLDLDPSREQFF. The CDR3 DNA follows: TGCGCCAGCAGCTTGGATTTAGACCCTAGCAGGGAGCAGTTCTTC.